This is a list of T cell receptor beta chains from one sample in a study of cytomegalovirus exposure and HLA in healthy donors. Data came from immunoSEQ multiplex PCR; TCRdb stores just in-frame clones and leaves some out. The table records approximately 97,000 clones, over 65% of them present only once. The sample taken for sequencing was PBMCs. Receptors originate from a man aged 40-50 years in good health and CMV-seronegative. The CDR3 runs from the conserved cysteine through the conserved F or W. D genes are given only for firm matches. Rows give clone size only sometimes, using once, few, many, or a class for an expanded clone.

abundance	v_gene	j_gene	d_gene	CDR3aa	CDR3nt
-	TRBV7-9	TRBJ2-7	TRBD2	CASSPAGREQYF	TGTGCCAGCAGCCCAGCGGGGCGGGAGCAGTACTTC
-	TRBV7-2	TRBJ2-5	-	CASSPSGTAETQYF	TGTGCCAGCAGCCCGTCGGGGACTGCAGAGACCCAGTACTTC
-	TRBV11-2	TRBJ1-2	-	CASSLGRARGYTF	TGTGCCAGCAGCTTAGGCAGGGCGAGAGGCTACACCTTC
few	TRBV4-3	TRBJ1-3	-	CASSPSQLSGNTIYF	TGCGCCAGCAGCCCGAGTCAACTCTCTGGAAACACCATATATTTT
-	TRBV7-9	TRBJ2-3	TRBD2	CASSLGIAGGTDTQYF	TGTGCCAGCAGCTTAGGGATAGCGGGTGGCACAGATACGCAGTATTTT
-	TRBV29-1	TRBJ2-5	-	CSVEDIQGETQYF	TGCAGCGTTGAAGATATACAGGGAGAGACCCAGTACTTC
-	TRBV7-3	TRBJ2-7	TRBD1	CASSLTGGGSYEQYF	TGTGCCAGCAGCTTGACAGGGGGGGGCTCCTACGAGCAGTACTTC
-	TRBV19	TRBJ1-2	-	CASSVPHGYTF	TGTGCCAGTAGTGTCCCTCATGGCTACACCTTC
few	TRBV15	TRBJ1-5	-	CATSRDLQDHQPQHF	TGTGCCACCAGCAGAGATCTACAGGATCATCAGCCCCAGCATTTT
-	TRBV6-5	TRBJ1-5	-	CASSSVNGNQPQHF	TGTGCCAGCAGTTCAGTCAACGGCAATCAGCCCCAGCATTTT
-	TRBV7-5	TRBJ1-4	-	CARSPGGPNEKLFF	TGTGCCAGAAGCCCAGGGGGCCCAAATGAAAAACTGTTTTTT
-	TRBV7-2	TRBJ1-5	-	CASSPGTGRLGAQHF	TGTGCCAGCAGCCCCGGAACAGGGCGTCTGGGGGCCCAGCATTTT
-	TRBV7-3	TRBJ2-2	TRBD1	CASSLRDRGPGELFF	TGTGCCAGCAGCTTAAGGGACAGGGGGCCCGGGGAGCTGTTTTTT
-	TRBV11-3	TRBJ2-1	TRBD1	CASSPRTGGQYNEQFF	TGTGCCAGCAGCCCACGGACAGGGGGGCAATACAATGAGCAGTTCTTC
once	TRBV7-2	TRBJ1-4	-	CASSPLGPGLGNEKLFF	TGTGCCAGCAGCCCCCTGGGGCCCGGGTTAGGTAATGAAAAACTGTTTTTT
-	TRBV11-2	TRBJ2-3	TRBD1	CASSFKPGQGTDTQYF	TGTGCCAGCAGCTTCAAGCCGGGACAGGGCACAGATACGCAGTATTTT
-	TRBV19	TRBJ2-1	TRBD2	CASSIREGGSYNEQFF	TGTGCCAGTAGTATTCGGGAGGGTGGATCCTACAATGAGCAGTTCTTC
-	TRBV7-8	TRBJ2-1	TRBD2	CASSLVSGGLNEQFF	TGTGCCAGCAGCTTAGTGTCGGGGGGGCTTAATGAGCAGTTCTTC
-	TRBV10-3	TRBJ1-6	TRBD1	CAIRTGGESPLHF	TGTGCCATCAGGACAGGGGGCGAGTCACCCCTCCACTTT
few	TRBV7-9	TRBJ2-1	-	CASSLVSRYNEQFF	TGTGCCAGCAGCTTAGTGAGTCGGTACAATGAGCAGTTCTTC
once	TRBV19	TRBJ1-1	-	CASSTDRMNTEAFF	TGTGCCAGTAGCACCGACAGAATGAACACTGAAGCTTTCTTT
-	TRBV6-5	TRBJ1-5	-	CASSYDGQSNQPQHF	TGTGCCAGCAGTTACGACGGACAGAGCAATCAGCCCCAGCATTTT
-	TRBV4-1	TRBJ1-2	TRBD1	CASSQAETGLYGYTF	TGCGCCAGCAGCCAAGCTGAGACAGGGCTCTATGGCTACACCTTC
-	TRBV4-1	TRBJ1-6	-	CASRDSTGYNSPLHF	TGCGCCAGCAGGGATAGTACGGGGTATAATTCACCCCTCCACTTT
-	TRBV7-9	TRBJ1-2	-	CSSSLGESGYTF	TGTTCCAGCAGCTTAGGGGAGTCCGGCTACACCTTC
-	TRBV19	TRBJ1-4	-	CASRTIDPYNEKLFF	TGTGCCAGTAGAACTATAGACCCCTATAATGAAAAACTGTTTTTT
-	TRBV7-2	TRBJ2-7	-	CASSTRGSSYEQYF	TGTGCCAGCAGCACCCGGGGGAGTTCCTACGAGCAGTACTTC
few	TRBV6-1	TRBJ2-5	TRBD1	CASPSGQGAGETQYF	TGTGCCAGCCCCTCTGGGCAGGGGGCAGGTGAGACCCAGTACTTC
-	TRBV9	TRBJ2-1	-	CASSPSGPGEQFF	TGTGCCAGCAGCCCTTCCGGCCCAGGTGAGCAGTTCTTC
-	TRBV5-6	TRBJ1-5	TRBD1	CASSRDRGAIQPQHF	TGTGCCAGCAGCCGAGACAGGGGGGCAATTCAGCCCCAGCATTTT
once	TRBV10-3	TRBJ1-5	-	CAISDPGVSNQPQHF	TGTGCCATCAGTGACCCAGGGGTGAGCAATCAGCCCCAGCATTTT
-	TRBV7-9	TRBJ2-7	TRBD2	CASSERGYEQYF	TGTGCCAGCAGCGAGCGGGGCTACGAGCAGTACTTC
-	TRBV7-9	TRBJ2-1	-	CSSSSGNNEQFF	TGTTCCAGCAGTTCAGGGAACAATGAGCAGTTCTTC
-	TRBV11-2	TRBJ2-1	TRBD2	CASSPPGLALNEQFF	TGTGCCAGCAGCCCACCGGGACTAGCTCTCAATGAGCAGTTCTTC
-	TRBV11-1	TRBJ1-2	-	CASSPRGTSTSYTF	TGTGCCAGCAGCCCACGGGGGACCTCCACGAGCTACACCTTC
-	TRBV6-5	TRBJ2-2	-	CASSYWRSGELFF	TGTGCCAGCAGTTATTGGAGGTCCGGGGAGCTGTTTTTT
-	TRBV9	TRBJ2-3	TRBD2	CASSVRTSGADTQYF	TGTGCCAGCAGCGTAAGGACTAGCGGGGCAGATACGCAGTATTTT
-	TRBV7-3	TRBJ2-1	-	CASSLYTGNEQFF	TGTGCCAGCAGCTTATATACGGGCAATGAGCAGTTCTTC
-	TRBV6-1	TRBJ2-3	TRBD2	CASSETSGGQTSTDTQYF	TGTGCCAGCAGTGAGACTAGCGGGGGACAGACTAGCACAGATACGCAGTATTTT
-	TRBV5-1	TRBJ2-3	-	CASSSEALTDTQYF	TGCGCCAGCAGCTCCGAGGCGCTGACAGATACGCAGTATTTT
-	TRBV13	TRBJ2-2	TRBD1	CASSLLGQDLANTGELFF	TGTGCTAGCAGCTTATTGGGACAGGACCTGGCGAACACCGGGGAGCTGTTTTTT
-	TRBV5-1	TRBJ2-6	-	CASSLDSSGANVLTF	TGCGCCAGCAGCTTGGACAGCTCTGGGGCCAACGTCCTGACTTTC
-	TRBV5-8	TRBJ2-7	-	CASSWEGAYEQYF	TGTGCCAGCAGCTGGGAAGGGGCCTACGAGCAGTACTTC
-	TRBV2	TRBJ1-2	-	CASSEGGNYGYTF	TGTGCCAGCAGTGAGGGGGGTAACTATGGCTACACCTTC
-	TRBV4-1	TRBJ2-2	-	CASSQAISSSTGELFF	TGCGCCAGCAGCCAGGCTATTAGCTCCAGCACCGGGGAGCTGTTTTTT
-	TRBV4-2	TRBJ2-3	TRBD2	CASSQEASGGFSTDTQYF	TGTGCCAGCAGCCAAGAGGCTAGCGGGGGGTTTAGCACAGATACGCAGTATTTT
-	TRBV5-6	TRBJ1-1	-	CASSFGNTEAFF	TGTGCCAGCAGCTTCGGGAACACTGAAGCTTTCTTT
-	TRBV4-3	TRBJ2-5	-	CASSQDSGRETQYF	TGCGCCAGCAGCCAAGATTCAGGTCGGGAGACCCAGTACTTC
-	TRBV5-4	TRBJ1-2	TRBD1	CASSSGTGVNYGYTF	TGTGCCAGCAGTTCCGGGACAGGGGTTAACTATGGCTACACCTTC
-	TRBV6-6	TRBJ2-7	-	CASSEQGGEQYF	TGTGCCAGCAGTGAGCAGGGGGGCGAGCAGTACTTC
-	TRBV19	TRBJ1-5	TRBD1	CASREGQGHQPQHF	TGTGCCAGTAGGGAGGGACAGGGTCATCAGCCCCAGCATTTT
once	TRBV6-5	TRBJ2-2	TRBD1	CASSWGQPPGELFF	TGTGCCAGCAGTTGGGGACAGCCCCCCGGGGAGCTGTTTTTT
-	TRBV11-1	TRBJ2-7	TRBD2	CASSLLPGGANEQYF	TGTGCCAGCAGCTTACTCCCCGGGGGGGCGAACGAGCAGTACTTC
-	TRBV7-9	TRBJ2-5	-	CASSFILDHSGETQYF	TGTGCCAGCAGCTTCATACTAGACCACTCAGGAGAGACCCAGTACTTC